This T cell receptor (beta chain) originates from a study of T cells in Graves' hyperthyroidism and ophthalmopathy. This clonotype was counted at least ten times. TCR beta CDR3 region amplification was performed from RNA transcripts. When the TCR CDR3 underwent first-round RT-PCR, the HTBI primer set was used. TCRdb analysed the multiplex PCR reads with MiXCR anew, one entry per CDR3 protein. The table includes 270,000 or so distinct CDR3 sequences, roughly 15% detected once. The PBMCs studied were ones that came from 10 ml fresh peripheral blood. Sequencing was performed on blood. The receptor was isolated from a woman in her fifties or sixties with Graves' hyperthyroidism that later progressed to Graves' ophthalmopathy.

The DNA of the CDR3 is TGTGCCAGCAGGGCCCTTTGGGAGAACACCGGGGAGCTGTTTTTT. As protein: CASRALWENTGELFF. The J gene is TRBJ2-2, the V gene TRBV2, with D unclear. Trimming pared 6 bases from V and 1 base from J, leaving 12 bases between. From germline, CDR1 is SNHLY and CDR2 FYNNEI. This CDR3 is 15 amino acids long.